What follows are 18 T cell receptor beta chains derived from one specimen sequenced in a study of identical twins. TCRdb independently ran MiXCR on the 5' RACE reads; one entry per CDR3 protein. The sample records 400,000 to 500,000 distinct CDR3 sequences, under 20% being singletons. Sequenced material: naive T cells sorted from blood. The origin of the receptors is a man over 45 in good health.

This clonotype occurred many times. This chain links TRBV7-9 with TRBJ2-3; 11 bases line up with TRBD1. After removal of 4 bases from V and 2 bases from J, the junction contained 8 bases not matched to a gene. This CDR3 comprises 17 residues. Germline V gives CDR1 SEHNR, CDR2 FQNEAQ (reference sequence). The DNA of the CDR3 is TGTGCCAGCAGCTCGCCACCGGGACAGGGGGTCACAGATACGCAGTATTTT. Its protein is CASSSPPGQGVTDTQYF.

In its sample, this clonotype was seen many times. This rearrangement joins TRBV6-5 to TRBJ2-3, with 7 positions matching TRBD2. The ends lost 7 bases at V and 5 bases at J; junction bases unmatched: 12. The CDR3 spans 15 residues. Germline CDR1 and CDR2: MNHEY and SVGAGI. The CDR3 sequence is CASTSLGEGGDTQYF. The CDR3, as DNA: TGTGCCAGCACTTCCCTCGGGGAGGGCGGAGATACGCAGTATTTT.

This clonotype was detected only a few times. V gene TRBV27 combines with J gene TRBJ1-6; the D is unclear. The CDR3 loop spans 17 amino acids. Germline assignment: CDR1 MNHEY and CDR2 SMNVEV (reference sequence). Trimming shortened V by 3 bases and J by 0 bases, and 12 bases separated the two germline ends. The CDR3 reads CASSFTRLSSYNSPLHF. The CDR3 DNA reads as TGTGCCAGCAGTTTCACTAGGCTAAGCTCCTATAATTCACCCCTCCACTTT.

This clonotype was observed a few times. V and J are TRBV6-1 and TRBJ2-3; 9 bases match TRBD1. CDR1 and CDR2 from the germline V gene are MNHNS and SASEGT. V dropped 8 bases and J dropped 4; count of bases not matched to a gene: 13. The CDR3 consists of 16 residues. The chain's CDR3 is CASGHLQGAMADTQYF. CDR3 in DNA: TGTGCCAGCGGGCACTTACAGGGGGCGATGGCAGATACGCAGTATTTT.

This clonotype was counted many times. The chain links TRBV29-1 to TRBJ2-1; D not resolved. Per the germline V gene, CDR1 is SQVTM and CDR2 is ANQGSEA. This CDR3 has 13 amino acids. The V end lost 3 bases, the J end lost 3 bases, and 9 bases lay between the germline ends. The CDR3 spells CSVEGRYYNEQFF. The CDR3 coding sequence is TGCAGCGTTGAGGGCAGATACTACAATGAGCAGTTCTTC.

The V and J genes are TRBV5-1 and TRBJ2-5, with 9 bases aligning to TRBD2. The CDR3 totals 14 residues. V dropped 4 bases and J dropped 5; count of bases not matched to a gene: 6. Germline CDR1 and CDR2: SGHRS and YFSETQ. The CDR3 DNA sequence: TGCGCCAGCAGCCCCAGGACTAGCGAGGAGACCCAGTACTTC. This encodes CASSPRTSEETQYF. The full variable domain, with the rest looked up from reference TRBV5-1 and TRBJ2-5, is KAGVTQTPRYLIKTRGQQVTLSCSPISGHRSVSWYQQTPGQGLQFLFEYFSETQRNKGNFPGRFSGRQFSNSRSEMNVSTLELGDSALYLCASSPRTSEETQYFGPGTRLLVL.

The rearrangement uses TRBV5-1 and TRBJ2-6; possible D gene TRBD2, 6 bases. CDR3 length: 16 amino acids. V was pared by 3 bases and J by 3 bases, with 13 bases between. CDR1 and CDR2 (germline): SGHRS, YFSETQ. The DNA for the CDR3 is TGCGCCAGCAGCTCTACGGAGGGCTTTGGGGCCAACGTCCTGACTTTC. Amino acids: CASSSTEGFGANVLTF.

This clonotype was counted many times. This chain links TRBV28 with TRBJ1-5; 7 positions agree with TRBD1. Germline trimming cut 5 bases from V and 6 bases from J; bases unmatched to any gene: 13. Germline V lookup: CDR1 MDHEN, CDR2 SYDVKM. The CDR3 is 16 residues long. CDR3 in amino acids: CASSPPGGPVGQPQHF. The CDR3 region has the DNA TGTGCCAGCAGTCCTCCAGGGGGGCCGGTTGGTCAGCCCCAGCATTTT.

This clonotype turned up a few times. The rearrangement joins TRBV20-1 to TRBJ2-5; D remains ambiguous. The CDR3 is 15 amino acids. Germline CDR1 reads DFQATT; CDR2 reads SNEGSKA (reference sequence). With 0 bases removed from V and 0 bases from J, the gap between germline ends came to 11 bases. The CDR3 DNA reads as TGCAGTGCTAGAGATCTAATACACCACCAAGAGACCCAGTACTTC. Residues: CSARDLIHHQETQYF.

This clonotype came up a few times. This chain links TRBV20-1 with TRBJ1-5; D call uncertain. The germline V gene has CDR1 DFQATT and CDR2 SNEGSKA (reference sequence). The CDR3 spans 14 residues. V was cut by 3 bases and J by 0 bases, with 9 bases left in between. The CDR3 DNA reads as TGCAGTGCTAGGTTCCCTACTAGCAATCAGCCCCAGCATTTT. It yields the protein CSARFPTSNQPQHF.

This chain connects TRBV24-1 to TRBJ2-1; the D gene is possibly TRBD1 (6 bases). This CDR3 comprises 13 residues. V dropped 3 bases and J dropped 12 bases, with 14 bases sitting between them. Germline V CDR1 and CDR2: KGHDR, SFDVKD. Here the CDR3 reads CATSDTRQVGQFF. The CDR3 region has the DNA TGTGCCACCAGTGATACACGACAGGTCGGGCAGTTCTTC.

This chain connects TRBV7-3 to TRBJ1-2, with no clear D. The CDR3 contains 13 residues. V gave up 5 bases and J gave up 4 bases, with 11 bases separating them. Germline V gene data show CDR1 as SGHTA and CDR2 as FQGTGA. CDR3 DNA: TGTGCCAGCAGCATCAACTCGGTCTATGGCTACACCTTC. This encodes CASSINSVYGYTF.

The rearrangement joins TRBV7-2 to TRBJ1-6; D perhaps matches TRBD1 (5 bases). CDR3 length equals 14 residues. Trimming took 4 bases from V and 6 from J, leaving 10 bases between them. Germline lookup yields CDR1 SGHTA and CDR2 FQGNSA. CDR3 protein: CASSSGDLNSPLHF. The CDR3 nucleotides read TGTGCCAGCAGCTCCGGGGACCTTAATTCACCCCTCCACTTT.

V usage is TRBV18 and J usage is TRBJ2-1, with TRBD2 matching 13 bases. The CDR3 is 21 residues long. The germline CDR1 and CDR2 sequences are KGHSH and LQKENI. V trimming: 0 bases; J trimming: 2 bases; junction bases outside the gene matches: 13. CDR3 sequence: CASSPPKLTSGRVGPYNEQFF. The CDR3 DNA is TGTGCCAGCTCACCACCGAAGCTAACTAGCGGGAGGGTTGGACCCTACAATGAGCAGTTCTTC.

The chain links TRBV29-1 to TRBJ2-2; D may match TRBD1 or TRBD2 (6 bases each). Between the trimmed V and J ends, which lost 3 bases and 3 bases, there was a span of 8 bases. Germline loops: CDR1 SQVTM, CDR2 ANQGSEA. This CDR3 is 13 amino acids long. The CDR3 reads CSVDRGHTGELFF. The DNA for the CDR3 is TGCAGCGTTGACCGGGGGCACACCGGGGAGCTGTTTTTT.

This clonotype occurred many times. V gene TRBV29-1 combines with J gene TRBJ2-1; the D call may be TRBD1 or TRBD2 (6 bases each). V was clipped by 2 bases and J by 0 bases, with 14 bases between them. The CDR3 loop spans 16 amino acids. Germline V lookup: CDR1 SQVTM, CDR2 ANQGSEA. CDR3 in amino acids: CSVEPQRGLSYNEQFF. The CDR3, as DNA: TGCAGCGTTGAACCCCAACGGGGGCTCTCCTACAATGAGCAGTTCTTC.

V gene TRBV7-6 combines with J gene TRBJ2-5; 7 bases are a match to TRBD1. Germline trimming cut 5 bases from V and 2 bases from J; bases unmatched to any gene: 11. This CDR3 has 16 residues. Germline assignment: CDR1 SGHVS and CDR2 FNYEAQ. The CDR3 coding sequence is TGTGCCAGCAGCCTGGCCGTGACAGGGTTTCAAGAGACCCAGTACTTC. The encoded protein is CASSLAVTGFQETQYF.

Comment on this clonotype: This could be a read error, since a much larger clone is one nucleotide away. The V and J genes are TRBV9 and TRBJ2-7, with D unresolved. The germline CDR1 and CDR2 sequences are SGDLS and YYNGEE. This CDR3 is built from 13 residues. CDR3 nucleotide sequence: TGTGCCAGCAGCGTAGGAGGCCCCAACGAGCTGTACTTC. As protein: CASSVGGPNELYF.